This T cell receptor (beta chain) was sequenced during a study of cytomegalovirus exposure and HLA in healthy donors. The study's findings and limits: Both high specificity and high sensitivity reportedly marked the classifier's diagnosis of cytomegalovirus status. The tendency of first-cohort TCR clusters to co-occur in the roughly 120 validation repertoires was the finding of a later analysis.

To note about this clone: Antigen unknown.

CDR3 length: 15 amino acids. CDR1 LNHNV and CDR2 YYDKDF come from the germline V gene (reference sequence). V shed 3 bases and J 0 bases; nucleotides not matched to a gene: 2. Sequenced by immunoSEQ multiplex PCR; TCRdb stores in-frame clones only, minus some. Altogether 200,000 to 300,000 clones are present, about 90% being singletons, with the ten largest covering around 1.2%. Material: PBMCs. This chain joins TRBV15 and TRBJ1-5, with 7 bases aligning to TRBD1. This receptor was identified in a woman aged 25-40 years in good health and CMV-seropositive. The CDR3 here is CATSSRGYSNQPQHF. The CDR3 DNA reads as TGTGCCACCAGCAGCAGGGGGTATAGCAATCAGCCCCAGCATTTT.